The 2 T cell receptor beta chains below all came from one sample that was sequenced in a study of shared clonotypes between healthy human individuals. This table comes from immunoSEQ multiplex PCR, and its TCRdb copy is limited to in-frame clones, with some not included. The sample consists of 2 million to 3 million clones, more than 85% of them appearing once. The sample taken for sequencing was naive CD4+ T cells from PBMCs. As to subset: CD45RA+ positively selected. The receptors were gathered from a man between 18 and 29 years old in good health. Some clones in this sample may be carry-over from other donors' samples.

V and J are TRBV7-2 and TRBJ1-1, with D possibly being TRBD1 (5 bases). Germline CDR1 is SGHTA and CDR2 is FQGNSA. CDR3 length: 14 residues. Trimming pared 4 bases from V and 4 bases from J, leaving 13 bases between. The CDR3 reads CASSSPGGVTEAFF. The CDR3 region has the DNA TGTGCCAGCAGCTCCCCCGGAGGGGTCACTGAAGCTTTCTTT.

The rearrangement uses TRBV7-9 and TRBJ2-7, with TRBD2 as a possible D gene (7 bases). The V gene lost 5 bases and the J gene lost 4 bases, with 21 bases spanning the gap. Germline CDR1 reads SEHNR; CDR2 reads FQNEAQ (reference sequence). CDR3 length: 16 residues. The CDR3 spells CASSLRGGGYQYEQYF. For the CDR3, the DNA is TGTGCCAGCAGCCTAAGGGGCGGGGGCTATCAGTACGAGCAGTACTTC.